The 19 T cell receptor beta chains below all came from one sample that was sequenced in a study of beta chain features in type 1 diabetes. Expressed TCRB transcripts were sequenced because the isolated RNA had all been reverse transcribed beforehand. Measured with immunoSEQ multiplex PCR; TCRdb has only the in-frame clones, and not every one. The sample lists 250,000 or so clones, roughly two thirds occurring once. Sequenced material: naive CD4+ T cells from blood. These receptors were obtained from a young man in good health.

This clone came up a few times. This rearrangement joins TRBV30 to TRBJ1-2; D is undetermined. Germline lookup yields CDR1 GTSNPN and CDR2 SVGIG (reference sequence). There are 13 residues in the CDR3. Trimming shortened V by 6 bases and J by 5 bases, and 16 bases separated the two germline ends. CDR3 DNA: TGTGCCTGTAGACGGATCATTCTTTATGGCTACACCTTC. This encodes CACRRIILYGYTF.

This clone was recorded only once. The gene calls are TRBV7-2 and TRBJ1-5; 9 bases are shared with TRBD1. J gave up 7 bases and V 4 bases, and 8 bases lay outside the gene matches. The CDR3 has 15 residues. Per the germline V gene, CDR1 is SGHTA and CDR2 is FQGNSA. The CDR3 protein is CASSSGQGFWQPQHF. CDR3 bases: TGTGCCAGCAGCTCGGGACAGGGTTTTTGGCAGCCCCAGCATTTT.

The chain has TRBV20-1 and TRBJ2-1; D is perhaps TRBD1 or TRBD2 (6 bases each). CDR1 and CDR2 (germline): DFQATT, SNEGSKA (reference sequence). V lost 4 bases and J lost 15, with 16 bases in between. The CDR3 contains 11 residues. The CDR3 DNA reads TGCAGTGCTACAGTCATAGGGGGACTGTTCTTC. Its translation is CSATVIGGLFF.

The V gene is TRBV12-5, the J gene TRBJ2-5; D unresolved. Germline loops: CDR1 LGHNT, CDR2 FRNRAP. This CDR3 comprises 15 residues. V was cut by 1 base and J by 2 bases, with 11 bases left in between. As DNA, the CDR3 is TGTGCTAGTGGTTTGGGGCAGATTGTTCAAGAGACCCAGTACTTC. Residues: CASGLGQIVQETQYF.

The rearrangement joins TRBV4-3 to TRBJ1-2; no clear D. This CDR3 contains 16 residues. Germline-derived CDR1 and CDR2 are LGHNA and YSLEER. Trimming removed 0 bases at V and 5 bases at J, with 16 bases between. As DNA, the CDR3 is TGCGCCAGCAGCCAAGATCAAAAGGCAGCCAGATATGGCTACACCTTC. Its protein product is CASSQDQKAARYGYTF.

The DNA for the CDR3 is TGCGCCAGCAGTCACCCGTTCACAGGTATGAACACTGAAGCTTTCTTT. Its translation: CASSHPFTGMNTEAFF. V gene TRBV23-1 combines with J gene TRBJ1-1, with a possible D match to TRBD1 (5 bases). TRBV23-1 is placed among ORFs of uncertain function. The CDR3 runs 16 residues. The V gene lost 3 bases and the J gene lost 0 bases, with 14 bases spanning the gap.

The J gene is TRBJ2-1, the V gene TRBV14, with D possibly matching TRBD2 (5 bases). Trimming left V 5 bases short and J 11 bases short, with 10 bases between. Germline CDR1 is SGHDN and CDR2 is FVKESK. The CDR3 is 11 residues long. The CDR3 DNA follows: TGTGCCAGCAGCGGAGGAGGAAAGCAGTTCTTC. Amino acids: CASSGGGKQFF.

The V and J genes are TRBV6-6 and TRBJ2-7; D possibly corresponds to TRBD1 (5 bases). CDR1 is MNHNY and CDR2 is SVGAGI in the germline V gene (reference sequence). The CDR3 contains 13 residues. V gave up 5 bases and J gave up 0 bases, with 8 bases separating them. The CDR3 nucleotides are TGTGCCAGCAGTCGACAGAGCTCCTACGAGCAGTACTTC. This translates into CASSRQSSYEQYF.

The chain has TRBV29-1 and TRBJ1-1, with D perhaps matching TRBD1 (6 bases). The CDR3 is 11 residues long. Germline V CDR1 and CDR2: SQVTM, ANQGSEA. Trimming pared 7 bases from V and 6 bases from J, leaving 12 bases between. CDR3 loop: CSANQGPEAFF. CDR3 nucleotides: TGCAGCGCCAACCAGGGGCCTGAAGCTTTCTTT.

V and J are TRBV15 and TRBJ2-5; TRBD1 or TRBD2 may be the D gene (5 bases each). From germline, CDR1 is LNHNV and CDR2 YYDKDF (reference sequence). V dropped 7 bases and J dropped 0 bases, with 9 bases sitting between them. The CDR3 runs to 13 residues. CDR3 sequence (DNA): TGTGCCACCAATGGGGGTTACCAAGAGACCCAGTACTTC. Its translation is CATNGGYQETQYF.

This clone was seen a handful of times. The V call is TRBV30, the J call TRBJ1-1; no clear D gene. Trimming cost V 2 bases and J 1 base, with 8 bases left between them. The germline V gene encodes CDR1 GTSNPN and CDR2 SVGIG (reference sequence). CDR3 length: 13 amino acids. The DNA for the CDR3 is TGTGCCTGGAGTCAACAGACGAACACTGAAGCTTTCTTT. It codes for CAWSQQTNTEAFF.

V is TRBV7-9 and J is TRBJ2-7, with a possible D match to TRBD2 (6 bases). The germline V gene has CDR1 SEHNR and CDR2 FQNEAQ (reference sequence). Trimming took off 5 bases at V and 0 bases at J, with 11 bases between the two ends. This CDR3 is 14 amino acids long. The CDR3 reads CASSHRRGSYEQYF. Written as DNA, the CDR3 is TGTGCCAGCAGCCACCGGAGGGGCTCCTACGAGCAGTACTTC.

This clone was recorded only once. The gene calls are TRBV30 and TRBJ2-5, with 12 bases that match TRBD2. Germline CDR1 is GTSNPN and CDR2 is SVGIG (reference sequence). There are 16 residues in the CDR3. V trimming: 5 bases; J trimming: 0 bases; junction bases outside the gene matches: 7. CDR3 nucleotides: TGTGCCTGGGACAATGGACTAGCGGGAAACCAAGAGACCCAGTACTTC. Translated: CAWDNGLAGNQETQYF. The full variable domain, its missing parts supplied by reference TRBV30 and TRBJ2-5, is SQTIHQWPATLVQPVGSPLSLECTVEGTSNPNLYWYRQAAGRGLQLLFYSVGIGQISSEVPQNLSASRPQDRQFILSSKKLLLSDSGFYLCAWDNGLAGNQETQYFGPGTRLLVL.

This clone has only a few counts. The chain employs TRBV28 and TRBJ2-6; D could derive from TRBD1 or TRBD2 (5 bases each). The CDR3 runs 17 residues. Per germline, CDR1 MDHEN and CDR2 SYDVKM. V lost 5 bases and J 0 bases, leaving 14 bases between the germline ends. The CDR3 protein is CASSTLGRFSGANVLTF. CDR3 nucleotide sequence: TGTGCCAGCAGTACCTTGGGACGGTTCTCTGGGGCCAACGTCCTGACTTTC.

The chain couples TRBV14 to TRBJ2-2, with 9 bases fitting TRBD1. V was pared by 5 bases and J by 4 bases, with 2 bases of the junction left unmatched. Germline V gene data show CDR1 as SGHDN and CDR2 as FVKESK. This CDR3 has 14 amino acids. The CDR3 spells CASSWDRVTGELFF. CDR3 sequence (DNA): TGTGCCAGCAGCTGGGACAGGGTCACCGGGGAGCTGTTTTTT.

This clone was seen a handful of times. This chain links TRBV2 with TRBJ2-6, with 8 bases fitting TRBD1. In germline, CDR1 is SNHLY, CDR2 FYNNEI. The J segment lost 2 bases and the V segment lost 6 bases, leaving 3 bases of the junction unmatched. This CDR3 is 15 amino acids long. The CDR3 region is CASRPTGAGANVLTF. The CDR3 region has the DNA TGTGCCAGCAGGCCGACAGGGGCTGGGGCCAACGTCCTGACTTTC.

This clone was detected a few times. The sample contains more than one DNA sequence encoding this CDR3. This chain links TRBV30 with TRBJ1-5; D remains ambiguous. V lost 0 bases and J 4 bases, leaving 10 bases between the germline ends. The CDR3 runs 14 residues. Germline-derived CDR1 and CDR2 are GTSNPN and SVGIG (reference sequence). The CDR3 loop reads CAWSVRAGNQPQHF. CDR3 coding DNA: TGTGCCTGGAGTGTACGGGCAGGTAATCAGCCCCAGCATTTT.

The rearrangement links TRBV10-3 to TRBJ2-3; D possibly corresponds to TRBD1 (6 bases). The CDR3 spans 12 residues. Trimming took 4 bases from V and 4 from J, leaving 6 bases between them. The germline V gene encodes CDR1 ENHRY and CDR2 SYGVKD. CDR3 DNA: TGTGCCATCAGTGCAGGGGCAGATACGCAGTATTTT. It specifies CAISAGADTQYF.

The chain is built from TRBV4-2 and TRBJ2-7, with no clear D. Germline CDR1 LGHNA, CDR2 YNFKEQ. The CDR3 is made up of 11 amino acids. V shed 1 base and J shed 2 bases, with 0 bases lying between them. The CDR3 DNA reads TGTGCCAGCAGCCAAGCCTACGAGCAGTACTTC. This gives the protein CASSQAYEQYF.